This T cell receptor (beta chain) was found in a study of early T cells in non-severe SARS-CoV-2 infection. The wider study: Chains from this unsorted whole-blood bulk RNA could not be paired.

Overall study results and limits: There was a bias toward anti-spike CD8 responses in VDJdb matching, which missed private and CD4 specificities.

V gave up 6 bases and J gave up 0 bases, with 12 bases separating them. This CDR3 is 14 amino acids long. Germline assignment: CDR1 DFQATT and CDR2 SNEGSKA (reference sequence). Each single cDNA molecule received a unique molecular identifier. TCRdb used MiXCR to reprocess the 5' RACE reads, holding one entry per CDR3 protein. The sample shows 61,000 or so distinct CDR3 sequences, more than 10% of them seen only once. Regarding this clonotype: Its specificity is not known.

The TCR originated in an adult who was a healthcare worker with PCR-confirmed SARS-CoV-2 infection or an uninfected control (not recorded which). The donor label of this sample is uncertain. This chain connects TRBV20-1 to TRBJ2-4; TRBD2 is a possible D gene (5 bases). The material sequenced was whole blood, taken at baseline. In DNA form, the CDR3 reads TGCAGTGCCACCCTCGGGATAGCCAAAAACATTCAGTACTTC. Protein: CSATLGIAKNIQYF.